Each of the 30 T cell receptor beta chains below was sequenced from the same sample in a study of T cells in Graves' hyperthyroidism and ophthalmopathy. Amplification of TCR beta CDR3 regions was performed using RNA transcripts as template. First-round RT-PCR of the TCR CDR3 relied on the HTBI primer set. TCRdb fed the multiplex PCR reads into MiXCR, producing one record per CDR3 protein. The table has approximately 490,000 distinct CDR3 sequences, 20% to 25% seen once. Sequenced input: blood. The receptors originated from a woman between 70 and 85 years old with Graves' ophthalmopathy.

The rearrangement uses TRBV15 and TRBJ2-1; the D gene could be TRBD1 or TRBD2 (5 bases each). Germline CDR1 reads LNHNV; CDR2 reads YYDKDF (reference sequence). The CDR3 has 14 amino acids. V was clipped by 5 bases and J by 6 bases, with 14 bases between them. CDR3 DNA sequence: TGTGCCACCAGCGAACCGGGACCCCCCAATGAGCAGTTCTTC. It encodes CATSEPGPPNEQFF.

The genes are TRBV10-2 and TRBJ1-1; D is possibly TRBD1 (6 bases). CDR1 WSHSY and CDR2 SAAADI come from the germline V gene. This CDR3 has 13 residues. Trimming removed 3 bases from V and 7 bases from J, with 12 bases in between. The CDR3: CASSDYRVVEAFF. The CDR3 DNA reads as TGCGCCAGCAGTGATTACAGGGTGGTTGAAGCTTTCTTT.

The rearrangement uses TRBV6-2 or TRBV6-3 and TRBJ1-4; perhaps TRBD1 as D (6 bases). The CDR3 runs 14 residues. Trimming stripped 3 bases from V and 8 bases from J, with 13 bases between. Germline V gene data show CDR1 as MNHEY and CDR2 as SVGEGT. The chain's CDR3 is CASSYPGGGEKLFF. The CDR3 bases are TGTGCCAGCAGTTATCCGGGAGGGGGAGAAAAACTGTTTTTT.

This clonotype was recorded a few times. CDR3 protein: CASSVEVAGGYNEQFF. CDR3 in DNA: TGTGCCAGCAGCGTAGAGGTAGCGGGAGGTTACAATGAGCAGTTCTTC. The chain combines TRBV9 with TRBJ2-1, with 10 bases aligning to TRBD2. The germline V gene encodes CDR1 SGDLS and CDR2 YYNGEE. The CDR3 loop spans 16 amino acids. Germline trimming cut 0 bases from V and 4 bases from J; bases unmatched to any gene: 4.

This clonotype was observed a handful of times. V usage is TRBV7-8 and J usage is TRBJ2-2, with D perhaps being TRBD1 or TRBD2 (5 bases each). Trimming shortened V by 8 bases and J by 2 bases, and 15 bases separated the two germline ends. The CDR3 runs 15 residues. CDR1 and CDR2 from the germline V gene are SGHVS and FQNEAQ. CDR3 bases: TGTGCCAGCCCAGGGCCTGGGAGAAACACCGGGGAGCTGTTTTTT. Its protein product is CASPGPGRNTGELFF.

This chain joins TRBV6-1 and TRBJ1-4; 8 bases align to TRBD1. CDR1 MNHNS and CDR2 SASEGT come from the germline V gene. V shed 6 bases, J shed 6 bases, and the junction held 12 bases outside the gene matches. This CDR3 region has 16 residues. CDR3 sequence: CASSRRTTGVDEKLFF. The CDR3 DNA reads as TGTGCCAGCAGCCGCAGGACGACAGGGGTGGATGAAAAACTGTTTTTT.

This chain uses TRBV28 with TRBJ2-1; D is unresolved. The CDR3 runs to 11 residues. Trimming stripped 5 bases from V and 9 bases from J, with 8 bases between. Germline V CDR1 and CDR2: MDHEN, SYDVKM. The CDR3 loop is CASSGPIEQFF. The CDR3 DNA reads as TGTGCCAGCAGTGGGCCCATTGAGCAGTTCTTC. Drawing the rest from reference TRBV28 and TRBJ2-1, the complete variable domain is DVKVTQSSRYLVKRTGEKVFLECVQDMDHENMFWYRQDPGLGLRLIYFSYDVKMKEKGDIPEGYSVSREKKERFSLILESASTNQTSMYLCASSGPIEQFFGPGTRLTVL.

Notes on this clonotype: The junction differs from germline at one of its ends, possibly a read error. The chain uses TRBV3-1 and TRBJ2-5; 8 bases are a match to TRBD2. Germline V gene data show CDR1 as LGHDT and CDR2 as YNNKEL (reference sequence). There are 13 residues in the CDR3. CDR3 in amino acids: CASSQVGTRGEHF. DNA for the CDR3: TGTGCCAGCAGCCAAGTGGGGACGCGGGGGGAGCACTTC.

The CDR3 region has the DNA TGTGCCAGCAGCAGACTCGCCGGGACCAAAGCTAACTATGGCTACACCTTC. Its protein is CASSRLAGTKANYGYTF. This chain connects TRBV6-1 to TRBJ1-2; possible D gene TRBD1, 5 bases. The CDR3 has 17 amino acids. The V and J ends lost 6 bases and 0 bases respectively, with 20 bases between them. Germline V gene data show CDR1 as MNHNS and CDR2 as SASEGT.

The chain has TRBV6-1 and TRBJ2-3; D perhaps matches TRBD2 (7 bases). V gave up 5 bases and J gave up 0 bases, with 15 bases separating them. The CDR3 is 16 residues long. Germline CDR1 reads MNHNS; CDR2 reads SASEGT. CDR3 region: CASSPEGGLSTDTQYF. CDR3 coding DNA: TGTGCCAGCAGTCCCGAGGGGGGGCTTAGCACAGATACGCAGTATTTT.

This clonotype was seen only a few times. The chain has TRBV27 and TRBJ2-7; D not certain. Germline V gene data show CDR1 as MNHEY and CDR2 as SMNVEV (reference sequence). Trimming shortened V by 4 bases and J by 3 bases, and 10 bases separated the two germline ends. CDR3 length equals 13 residues. The DNA for the CDR3 is TGTGCCAGCAGTTCCCGGACGCACTACGAGCAGTACTTC. Its translation is CASSSRTHYEQYF.

This clonotype came up a few times. The J gene is TRBJ1-6, the V gene TRBV15; no firm D call. The V end was cut by 0 bases, the J end by 14 bases, with 11 bases between. Germline values: CDR1 LNHNV, CDR2 YYDKDF (reference sequence). The CDR3 has 13 amino acids. DNA of the CDR3: TGTGCCACCAGCAGAGACCCAATAAGATCCCTCCACTTT. Protein product: CATSRDPIRSLHF.

The chain combines TRBV20-1 with TRBJ2-7, with 8 bases fitting TRBD1. This CDR3 has 14 amino acids. Germline values: CDR1 DFQATT, CDR2 SNEGSKA (reference sequence). J lost 1 base, V lost 5 bases, and 7 bases had no gene match. The CDR3: CSAPTGASSYEQYF. CDR3 DNA sequence: TGCAGTGCTCCGACAGGGGCGAGTTCCTACGAGCAGTACTTC.

This clonotype was detected many times. The CDR3 loop is CASSSSGSLYNEQFF. The CDR3 region has the DNA TGTGCCAGCAGCTCTAGCGGGTCACTCTACAATGAGCAGTTCTTC. The chain couples TRBV7-8 to TRBJ2-1, with TRBD2 matching 8 bases. The CDR3 has 15 amino acids. J gave up 3 bases and V 4 bases, and 5 bases lay outside the gene matches. The V gene's germline CDR1 is SGHVS and CDR2 FQNEAQ.

This clonotype was found many times. The rearrangement uses TRBV2 and TRBJ2-6; TRBD1 aligns across 11 bases. Losses at the gene ends were 5 bases for V and 0 bases for J; bases not matched to a gene: 3. The CDR3 is made up of 17 amino acids. Per the germline V gene, CDR1 is SNHLY and CDR2 is FYNNEI. As DNA, the CDR3 is TGTGCCAGCAGTCCCGGGACAGGGGGCTCTGGGGCCAACGTCCTGACTTTC. Translation: CASSPGTGGSGANVLTF.

The chain uses TRBV5-4 and TRBJ2-1, with 11 bases lining up with TRBD2. V shed 0 bases and J 10 bases; nucleotides not matched to a gene: 9. The V gene's germline CDR1 is SGHNT and CDR2 YYREEE (reference sequence). The CDR3 has 16 residues. DNA for the CDR3: TGTGCCAGCAGCTTGGGGGTTAGCGGGAGGGCTACGGAGCAGTTCTTC. Translated, it gives CASSLGVSGRATEQFF.

This chain links TRBV5-1 with TRBJ1-3; 8 bases agree with TRBD1. CDR3 length: 17 amino acids. J gave up 0 bases and V 4 bases, and 9 bases lay outside the gene matches. Germline assignment: CDR1 SGHRS and CDR2 YFSETQ. The CDR3 is CASSAGQGLSSGNTIYF. The CDR3 DNA reads TGCGCCAGCAGCGCCGGACAGGGCCTTAGCTCTGGAAACACCATATATTTT.

The V call is TRBV19, the J call TRBJ1-2; the D is unclear. Trimming pared 3 bases from V and 5 bases from J, leaving 7 bases between. The CDR3 extends over 12 amino acids. Germline values: CDR1 LNHDA, CDR2 SQIVND (reference sequence). Here the CDR3 reads CASSMTEYGYTF. CDR3 coding DNA: TGTGCCAGTAGTATGACGGAGTATGGCTACACCTTC.

This chain connects TRBV11-2 to TRBJ2-2, with TRBD2 matching over 8 bases. J was trimmed by 9 bases and V by 9 bases; bases with no gene match: 18. The CDR3 totals 16 residues. Germline lookup yields CDR1 SGHAT and CDR2 FQNNGV. CDR3 DNA: TGTGCCAGTACTCCCGGGAGCCGGGGGGGGAGCTGGGAGCTGTTTTTT. Amino acid sequence: CASTPGSRGGSWELFF.

The chain is built from TRBV9 and TRBJ2-5; maybe TRBD1 (6 bases). CDR1 is SGDLS, CDR2 YYNGEE, per germline. V was clipped by 0 bases and J by 3 bases, with 9 bases between them. The CDR3 consists of 14 residues. The CDR3 region is CASSVEGTKETQYF. The CDR3 DNA is TGTGCCAGCAGCGTAGAAGGGACAAAAGAGACCCAGTACTTC. Based on the CDR3 plus reference TRBV9 and TRBJ2-5, the full variable domain is DSGVTQTPKHLITATGQRVTLRCSPRSGDLSVYWYQQSLDQGLQFLIQYYNGEERAKGNILERFSAQQFPDLHSELNLSSLELGDSALYFCASSVEGTKETQYFGPGTRLLVL.

A remark on this clonotype: An end of the junction differs from the germline gene, which may be a read error. CDR3 in amino acids: CTSSTHRGLQPQHF. The CDR3 nucleotides read TGTACCAGCAGTACTCACAGGGGACTTCAGCCCCAGCATTTT. The chain uses TRBV28 and TRBJ1-5; 7 positions match TRBD1. The CDR3 is made up of 14 amino acids. Per germline, CDR1 MDHEN and CDR2 SYDVKM.

The table lists this clonotype with many counts. The chain is built from TRBV6-1 and TRBJ2-2, with 8 bases aligning to TRBD1. The CDR3 has 15 amino acids. J gave up 1 base and V 4 bases, and 2 bases lay outside the gene matches. In germline, CDR1 is MNHNS, CDR2 SASEGT. The CDR3 bases are TGTGCCAGCAGTGGACAGGGGAAGAACACCGGGGAGCTGTTTTTT. Protein: CASSGQGKNTGELFF.

The rearrangement joins TRBV7-2 to TRBJ2-5; D gene ambiguous. The CDR3 is 14 amino acids. CDR1 is SGHTA, CDR2 FQGNSA, per germline. V dropped 6 bases and J dropped 5 bases, with 16 bases sitting between them. The CDR3 reads CASSQVFAIETQYF. In DNA form, the CDR3 reads TGTGCCAGCAGTCAGGTATTCGCGATCGAGACCCAGTACTTC.

This clonotype was recorded many times. V usage is TRBV12-5 and J usage is TRBJ2-7; D gene ambiguous. CDR1 is LGHNT, CDR2 FRNRAP, per germline. This CDR3 comprises 12 residues. Trimming took 3 bases from V and 3 from J, leaving 6 bases between them. CDR3 DNA: TGTGCTAGTGGTTTCGACAACTACGAGCAGTACTTC. Its translation is CASGFDNYEQYF.

V and J are TRBV7-9 and TRBJ2-7; 11 nucleotides align to TRBD1. The CDR3 has 16 residues. V lost 0 bases to trimming and J lost 7 bases; unmatched junction nucleotides: 8. CDR1 is SEHNR and CDR2 is FQNEAQ in the germline V gene (reference sequence). The CDR3 nucleotides are TGTGCCAGCAGCTTAGCGGGGACAGGGGGGTCTTCGGAGCAGTACTTC. Protein product: CASSLAGTGGSSEQYF.

This clonotype was found a few times. V usage is TRBV12-3 or TRBV12-4 and J usage is TRBJ2-3; D not certain. The CDR3 is 14 amino acids. V shed 3 bases and J shed 2 bases, with 9 bases lying between them. CDR3 nucleotide sequence: TGTGCCAGCAGTTTGGCCTCTTTCACAGATACGCAGTATTTT. As protein: CASSLASFTDTQYF.

The CDR3 nucleotides are TGTGCCAGCAGCGTAGTTAAGGTCCCGGGACTAGGAGAGACCCAGTACTTC. This translates into CASSVVKVPGLGETQYF. The chain recombines TRBV9 with TRBJ2-5, with TRBD2 matching over 8 bases. Germline trimming cut 0 bases from V and 4 bases from J; bases unmatched to any gene: 11. Germline values: CDR1 SGDLS, CDR2 YYNGEE. This CDR3 is 17 amino acids long. Supplemented by reference TRBV9 and TRBJ2-5, the full variable domain reads DSGVTQTPKHLITATGQRVTLRCSPRSGDLSVYWYQQSLDQGLQFLIQYYNGEERAKGNILERFSAQQFPDLHSELNLSSLELGDSALYFCASSVVKVPGLGETQYFGPGTRLLVL.

This clonotype showed up just a few times. The chain combines TRBV20-1 with TRBJ2-2; 9 bases agree with TRBD2. In germline, CDR1 is DFQATT, CDR2 SNEGSKA (reference sequence). There are 13 residues in the CDR3. V lost 3 bases and J lost 6; bases outside the gene matches: 2. DNA of the CDR3: TGCAGTGCTAGGACTAGCGGATCCGGGGAGCTGTTTTTT. This encodes CSARTSGSGELFF.

This chain uses TRBV28 with TRBJ1-4; D may be TRBD1 (6 bases). Germline loops: CDR1 MDHEN, CDR2 SYDVKM. The CDR3 length is 12 residues. V was pared by 6 bases and J by 8 bases, with 10 bases between. The CDR3 reads CASRSTGEKLFF. The CDR3 DNA is TGTGCCAGCAGGTCCACAGGGGAAAAACTGTTTTTT.

This clonotype has ten or more counts. The chain links TRBV12-3 or TRBV12-4 to TRBJ1-1; tentative D call: TRBD1 (5 bases). This CDR3 is 13 amino acids long. V was clipped by 4 bases and J by 6 bases, with 12 bases between them. The CDR3 reads CASSSGVVAEAFF. CDR3 DNA sequence: TGTGCCAGCAGTTCGGGGGTCGTCGCTGAAGCTTTCTTT.